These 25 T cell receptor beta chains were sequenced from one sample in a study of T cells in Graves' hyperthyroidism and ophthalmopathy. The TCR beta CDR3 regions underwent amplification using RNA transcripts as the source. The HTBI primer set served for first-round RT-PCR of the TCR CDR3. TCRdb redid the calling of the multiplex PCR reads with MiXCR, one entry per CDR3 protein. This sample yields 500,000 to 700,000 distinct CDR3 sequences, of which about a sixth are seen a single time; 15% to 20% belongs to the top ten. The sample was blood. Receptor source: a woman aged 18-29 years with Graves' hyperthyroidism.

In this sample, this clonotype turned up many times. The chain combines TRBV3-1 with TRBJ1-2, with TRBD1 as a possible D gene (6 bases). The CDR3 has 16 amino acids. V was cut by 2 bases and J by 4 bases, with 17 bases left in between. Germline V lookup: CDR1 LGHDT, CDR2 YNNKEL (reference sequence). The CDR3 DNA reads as TGTGCCAGCAGCCAAAGGGGGGCGGCGATTTCCTATGGCTACACCTTC. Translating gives CASSQRGAAISYGYTF. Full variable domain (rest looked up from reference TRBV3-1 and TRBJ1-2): DTAVSQTPKYLVTQMGNDKSIKCEQNLGHDTMYWYKQDSKKFLKIMFSYNNKELIINETVPNRFSPKSPDKAHLNLHINSLELGDSAVYFCASSQRGAAISYGYTFGSGTRLTVV.

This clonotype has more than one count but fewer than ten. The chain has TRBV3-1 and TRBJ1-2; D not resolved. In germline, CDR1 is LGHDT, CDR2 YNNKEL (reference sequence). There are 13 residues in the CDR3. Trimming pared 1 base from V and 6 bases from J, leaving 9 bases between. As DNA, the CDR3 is TGTGCCAGCAGCCAAGTTGCACTCAATGGCTACACCTTC. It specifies CASSQVALNGYTF.

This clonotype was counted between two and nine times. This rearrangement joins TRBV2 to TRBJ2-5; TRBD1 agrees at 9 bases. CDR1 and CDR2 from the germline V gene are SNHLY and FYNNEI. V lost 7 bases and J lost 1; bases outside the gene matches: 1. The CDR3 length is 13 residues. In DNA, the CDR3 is TGTGCCAGCAAGGGACAGGGCCAAGAGACCCAGTACTTC. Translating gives CASKGQGQETQYF.

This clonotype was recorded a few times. The CDR3 DNA sequence: TGCAGTGCTAGAGATATGCAGACAGGGTCGCATGAAAAACTGTTTTTT. Its protein is CSARDMQTGSHEKLFF. This chain connects TRBV20-1 to TRBJ1-4; 7 nucleotides align to TRBD1. With V trimmed by 0 bases and J by 6 bases, 10 bases remained unmatched. CDR1 and CDR2 (germline): DFQATT, SNEGSKA (reference sequence). The CDR3 loop spans 16 amino acids.

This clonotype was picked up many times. DNA of the CDR3: TGTGCCAGCAAGGGACAGGGTCTTTACAATGAGCAGTTCTTC. It codes for CASKGQGLYNEQFF. The chain is built from TRBV6-2 or TRBV6-3 and TRBJ2-1; 9 nucleotides match TRBD1. Trimming cost V 7 bases and J 4 bases; bases outside gene matches: 5. The CDR3 has 14 residues. Germline CDR1 and CDR2: MNHEY and SVGEGT.

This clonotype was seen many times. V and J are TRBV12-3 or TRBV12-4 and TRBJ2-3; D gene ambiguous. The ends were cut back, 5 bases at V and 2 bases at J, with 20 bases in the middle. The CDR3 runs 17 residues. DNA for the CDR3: TGTGCCAGCAGTCCTACGCGGCTGCCCGGTTACACAGATACGCAGTATTTT. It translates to CASSPTRLPGYTDTQYF.

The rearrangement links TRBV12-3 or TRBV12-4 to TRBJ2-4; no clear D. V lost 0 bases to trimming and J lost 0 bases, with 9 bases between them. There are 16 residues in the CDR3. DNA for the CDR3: TGTGCCAGCAGTTTAGCCGGGTCGATAGCCAAAAACATTCAGTACTTC. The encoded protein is CASSLAGSIAKNIQYF.

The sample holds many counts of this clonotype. The CDR3 coding sequence is TGTGCCAGCAGCGATAGGGGACAGTGGGAAGAGACCCAGTACTTC. Its translation is CASSDRGQWEETQYF. V usage is TRBV7-8 and J usage is TRBJ2-5; 7 positions match TRBD1. Unmatched junction bases numbered 9, after V lost 5 bases and J lost 3 bases. Germline CDR1 is SGHVS and CDR2 is FQNEAQ. This CDR3 contains 15 residues.

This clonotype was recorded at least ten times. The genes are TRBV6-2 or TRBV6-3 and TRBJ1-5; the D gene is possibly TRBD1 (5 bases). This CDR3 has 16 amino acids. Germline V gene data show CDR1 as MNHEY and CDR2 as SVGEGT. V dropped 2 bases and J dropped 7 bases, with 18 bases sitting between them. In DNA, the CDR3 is TGTGCCAGCAGTTACACGAGGGGAACACCTAGACAGCCCCAGCATTTT. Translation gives CASSYTRGTPRQPQHF.

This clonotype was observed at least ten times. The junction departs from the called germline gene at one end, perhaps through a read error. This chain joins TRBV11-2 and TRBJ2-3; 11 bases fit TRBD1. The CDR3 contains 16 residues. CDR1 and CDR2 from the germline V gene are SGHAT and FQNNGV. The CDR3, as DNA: TGTGCCGGCAGCTTCACCGGGACAGGGGGTACAGATACGCAGTATTTT. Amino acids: CAGSFTGTGGTDTQYF.

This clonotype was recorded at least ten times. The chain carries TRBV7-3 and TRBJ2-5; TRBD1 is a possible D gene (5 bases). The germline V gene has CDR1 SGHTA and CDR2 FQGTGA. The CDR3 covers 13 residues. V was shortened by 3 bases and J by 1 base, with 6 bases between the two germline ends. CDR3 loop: CASSFGAQETQYF. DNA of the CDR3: TGTGCCAGCAGCTTTGGGGCCCAAGAGACCCAGTACTTC.

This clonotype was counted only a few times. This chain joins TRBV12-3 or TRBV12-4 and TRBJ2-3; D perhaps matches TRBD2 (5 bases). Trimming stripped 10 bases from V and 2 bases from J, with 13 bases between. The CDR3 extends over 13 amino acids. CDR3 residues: CANSAGNTDTQYF. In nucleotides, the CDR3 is TGTGCCAATTCGGCCGGGAACACAGATACGCAGTATTTT.

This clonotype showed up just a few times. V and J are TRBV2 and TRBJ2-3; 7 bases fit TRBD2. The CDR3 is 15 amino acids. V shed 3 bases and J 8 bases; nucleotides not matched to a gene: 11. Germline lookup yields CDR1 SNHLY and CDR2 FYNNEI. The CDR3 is CASSDGRTRFGTQYF. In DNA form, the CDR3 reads TGTGCCAGCAGTGACGGCAGGACTAGGTTTGGTACGCAGTATTTT.

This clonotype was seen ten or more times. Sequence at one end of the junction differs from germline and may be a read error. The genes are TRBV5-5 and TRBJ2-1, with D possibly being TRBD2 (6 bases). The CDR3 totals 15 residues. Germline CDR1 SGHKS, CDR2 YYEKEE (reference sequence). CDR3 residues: CASSLGLAPYNEQFF. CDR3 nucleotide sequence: TGCGCCAGCAGCTTGGGCCTAGCGCCCTACAATGAGCAGTTCTTC.

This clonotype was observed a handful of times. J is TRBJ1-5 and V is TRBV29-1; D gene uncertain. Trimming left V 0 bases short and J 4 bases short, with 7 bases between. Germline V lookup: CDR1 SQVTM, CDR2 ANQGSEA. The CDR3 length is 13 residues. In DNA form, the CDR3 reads TGCAGCGTTGAAGAGACGGTTAATCAGCCCCAGCATTTT. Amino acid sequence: CSVEETVNQPQHF.

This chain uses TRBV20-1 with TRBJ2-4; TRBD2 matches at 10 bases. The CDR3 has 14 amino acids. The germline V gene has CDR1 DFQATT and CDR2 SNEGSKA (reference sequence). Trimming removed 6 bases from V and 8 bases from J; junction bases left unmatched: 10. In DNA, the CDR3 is TGCAGTGCCACAGCGGGAGGGCCTTGGGACATTCAGTACTTC. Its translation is CSATAGGPWDIQYF.

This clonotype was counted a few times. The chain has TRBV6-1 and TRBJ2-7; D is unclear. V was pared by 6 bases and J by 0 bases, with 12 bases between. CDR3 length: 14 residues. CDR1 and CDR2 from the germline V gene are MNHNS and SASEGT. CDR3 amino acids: CASRERWGSYEQYF. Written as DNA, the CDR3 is TGTGCCAGCAGGGAGCGATGGGGCTCCTACGAGCAGTACTTC.

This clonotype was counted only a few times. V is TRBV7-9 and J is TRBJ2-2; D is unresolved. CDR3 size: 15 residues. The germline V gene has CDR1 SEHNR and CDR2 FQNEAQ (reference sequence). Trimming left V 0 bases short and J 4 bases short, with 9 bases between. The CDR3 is CASSLAAVSTGELFF. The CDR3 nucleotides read TGTGCCAGCAGCTTAGCGGCCGTTTCCACCGGGGAGCTGTTTTTT.

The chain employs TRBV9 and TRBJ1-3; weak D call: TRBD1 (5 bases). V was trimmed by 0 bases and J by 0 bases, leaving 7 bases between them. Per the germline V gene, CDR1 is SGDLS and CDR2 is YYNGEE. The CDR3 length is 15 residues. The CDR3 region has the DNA TGTGCCAGCAGCGTAGGACAGTTCTCTGGAAACACCATATATTTT. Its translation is CASSVGQFSGNTIYF.

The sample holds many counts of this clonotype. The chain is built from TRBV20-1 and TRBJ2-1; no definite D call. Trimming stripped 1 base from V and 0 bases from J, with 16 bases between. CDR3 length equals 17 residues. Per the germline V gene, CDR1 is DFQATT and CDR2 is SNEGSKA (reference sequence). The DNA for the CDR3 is TGCAGTGCTAGAGGCCTTCGGACCGCGAGCTCCTACAATGAGCAGTTCTTC. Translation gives CSARGLRTASSYNEQFF.

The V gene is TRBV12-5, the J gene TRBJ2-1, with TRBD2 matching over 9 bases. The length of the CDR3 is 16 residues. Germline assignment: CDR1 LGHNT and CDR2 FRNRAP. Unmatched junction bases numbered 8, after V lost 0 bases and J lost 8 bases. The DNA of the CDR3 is TGTGCTAGTGGTTTGGTAGTGCGGGGGGGCCCCGATGAGCAGTTCTTC. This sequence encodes CASGLVVRGGPDEQFF. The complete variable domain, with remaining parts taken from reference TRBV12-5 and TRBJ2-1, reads DARVTQTPRHKVTEMGQEVTMRCQPILGHNTVFWYRQTMMQGLELLAYFRNRAPLDDSGMPKDRFSAEMPDATLATLKIQPSEPRDSAVYFCASGLVVRGGPDEQFFGPGTRLTVL.

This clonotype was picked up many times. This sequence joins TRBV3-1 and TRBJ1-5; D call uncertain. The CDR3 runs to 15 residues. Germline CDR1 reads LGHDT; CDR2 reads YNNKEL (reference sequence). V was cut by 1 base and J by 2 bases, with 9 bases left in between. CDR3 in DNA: TGTGCCAGCAGCCAAGGGGCGATGGGCAATCAGCCCCAGCATTTT. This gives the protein CASSQGAMGNQPQHF.

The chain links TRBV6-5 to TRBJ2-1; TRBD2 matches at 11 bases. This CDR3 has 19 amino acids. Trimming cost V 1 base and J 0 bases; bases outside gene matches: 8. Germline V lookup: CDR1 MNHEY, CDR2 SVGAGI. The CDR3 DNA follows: TGTGCCAGCAGTTACTTAGCTAGCGGGAGGCCGAGCTCCTACAATGAGCAGTTCTTC. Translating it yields CASSYLASGRPSSYNEQFF.

The CDR3, as DNA: TGTGCCAGTAGTATCGGGCGGGGCAGCACAGATACGCAGTATTTT. It is translated as CASSIGRGSTDTQYF. The chain links TRBV19 to TRBJ2-3; TRBD2 might be the D (6 bases). The germline V gene encodes CDR1 LNHDA and CDR2 SQIVND (reference sequence). Trimming pared 3 bases from V and 0 bases from J, leaving 10 bases between. The CDR3 sequence is 15 residues long.

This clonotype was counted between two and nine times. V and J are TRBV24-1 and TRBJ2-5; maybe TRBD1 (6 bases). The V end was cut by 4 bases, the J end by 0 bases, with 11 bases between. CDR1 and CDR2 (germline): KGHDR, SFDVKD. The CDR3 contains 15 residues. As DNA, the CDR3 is TGTGCCACCAGTGAGGGGGCGGAGGACCAAGAGACCCAGTACTTC. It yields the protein CATSEGAEDQETQYF.